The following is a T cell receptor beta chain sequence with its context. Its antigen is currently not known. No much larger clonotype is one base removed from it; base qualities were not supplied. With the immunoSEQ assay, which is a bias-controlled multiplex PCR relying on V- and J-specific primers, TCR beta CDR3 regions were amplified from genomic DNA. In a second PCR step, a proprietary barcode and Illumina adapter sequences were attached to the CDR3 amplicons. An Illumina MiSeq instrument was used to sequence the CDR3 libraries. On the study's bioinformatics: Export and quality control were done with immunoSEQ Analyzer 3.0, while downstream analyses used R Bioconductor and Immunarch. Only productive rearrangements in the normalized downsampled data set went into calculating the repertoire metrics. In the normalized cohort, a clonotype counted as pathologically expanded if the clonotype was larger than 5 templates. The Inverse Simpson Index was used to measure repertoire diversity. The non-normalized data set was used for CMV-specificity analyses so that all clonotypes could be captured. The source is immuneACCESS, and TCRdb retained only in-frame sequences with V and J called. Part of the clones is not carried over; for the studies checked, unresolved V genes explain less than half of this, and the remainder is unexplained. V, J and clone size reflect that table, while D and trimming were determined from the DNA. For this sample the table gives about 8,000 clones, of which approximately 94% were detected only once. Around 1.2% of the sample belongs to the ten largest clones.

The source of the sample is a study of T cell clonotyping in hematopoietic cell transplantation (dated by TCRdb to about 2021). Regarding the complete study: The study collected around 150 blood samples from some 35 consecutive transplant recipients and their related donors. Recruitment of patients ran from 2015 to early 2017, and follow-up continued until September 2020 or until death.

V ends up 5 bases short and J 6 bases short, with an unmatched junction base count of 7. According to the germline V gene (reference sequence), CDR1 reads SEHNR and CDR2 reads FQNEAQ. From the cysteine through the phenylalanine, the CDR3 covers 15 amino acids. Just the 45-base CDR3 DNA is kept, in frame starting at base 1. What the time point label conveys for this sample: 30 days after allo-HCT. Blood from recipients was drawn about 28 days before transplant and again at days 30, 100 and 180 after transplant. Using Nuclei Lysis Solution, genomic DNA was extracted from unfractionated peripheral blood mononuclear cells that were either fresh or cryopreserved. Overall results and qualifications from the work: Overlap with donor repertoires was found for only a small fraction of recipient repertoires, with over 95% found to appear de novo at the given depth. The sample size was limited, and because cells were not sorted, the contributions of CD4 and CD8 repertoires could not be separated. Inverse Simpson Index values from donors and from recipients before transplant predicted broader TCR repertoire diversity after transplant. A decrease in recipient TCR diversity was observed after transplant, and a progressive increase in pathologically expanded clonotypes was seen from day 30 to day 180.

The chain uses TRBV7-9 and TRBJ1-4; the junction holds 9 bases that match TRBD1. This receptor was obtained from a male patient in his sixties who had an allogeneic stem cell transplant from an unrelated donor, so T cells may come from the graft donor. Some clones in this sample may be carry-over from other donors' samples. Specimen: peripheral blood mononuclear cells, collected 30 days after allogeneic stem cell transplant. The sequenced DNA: TGTGCCAGCAGCCCATTCCGGGACAGGGATGAAAAACTGTTTTTT. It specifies CASSPFRDRDEKLFF.